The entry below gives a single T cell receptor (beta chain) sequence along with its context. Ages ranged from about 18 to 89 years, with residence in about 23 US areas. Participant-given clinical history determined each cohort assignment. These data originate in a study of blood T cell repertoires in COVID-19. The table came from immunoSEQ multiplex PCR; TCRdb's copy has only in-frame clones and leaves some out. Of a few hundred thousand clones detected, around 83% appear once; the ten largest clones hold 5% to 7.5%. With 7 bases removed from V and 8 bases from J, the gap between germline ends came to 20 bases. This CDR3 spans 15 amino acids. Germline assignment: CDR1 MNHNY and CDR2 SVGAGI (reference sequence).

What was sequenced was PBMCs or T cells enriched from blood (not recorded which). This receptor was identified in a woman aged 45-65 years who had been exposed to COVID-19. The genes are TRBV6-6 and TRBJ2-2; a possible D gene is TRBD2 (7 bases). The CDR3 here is CASKLGGALLGELFF. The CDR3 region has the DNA TGTGCCAGCAAATTGGGGGGGGCCCTTTTAGGGGAGCTGTTTTTT.